The next 32 T cell receptor beta chains were all read from a single sample in a study of early T cells in non-severe SARS-CoV-2 infection. TCRdb processed the 5' RACE reads anew with MiXCR; each CDR3 protein has one entry. The table has 83,000 or so distinct CDR3 sequences, around 9.3% seen once; the top ten hold just over 8%. The source was whole blood, collected at baseline. The receptors stem from an adult who was a healthcare worker with PCR-confirmed SARS-CoV-2 infection or an uninfected control (not recorded which).

This clonotype showed up just a few times. The rearrangement uses TRBV28 and TRBJ2-7; 10 nucleotides agree with TRBD2. The germline CDR1 and CDR2 sequences are MDHEN and SYDVKM. This CDR3 contains 16 residues. V shed 3 bases and J 3 bases; nucleotides not matched to a gene: 8. Here the CDR3 reads CASSFGHPSGSYEQYF. The CDR3 DNA is TGTGCCAGCAGTTTCGGCCACCCTAGCGGGAGCTACGAGCAGTACTTC.

This clonotype was observed a few times. The chain combines TRBV12-3 or TRBV12-4 with TRBJ1-1; D is unclear. The CDR3 is 15 residues long. V lost 5 bases to trimming and J lost 1 base, with 14 bases between them. The CDR3 nucleotides read TGTGCCAGCAGTCCGCGCCGGACGGGGAACACTGAAGCTTTCTTT. Its protein product is CASSPRRTGNTEAFF.

The table lists this clonotype with many counts. The chain uses TRBV19 and TRBJ1-5; D gene ambiguous. Trimming stripped 2 bases from V and 1 base from J, with 9 bases between. The germline gives CDR1 LNHDA, CDR2 SQIVND (reference sequence). This CDR3 region has 15 residues. The chain's CDR3 is CASSIIPRSNQPQHF. The CDR3 DNA reads TGTGCCAGTAGTATAATTCCCCGGAGCAATCAGCCCCAGCATTTT. The complete variable domain, with remaining parts taken from reference TRBV19 and TRBJ1-5, reads DGGITQSPKYLFRKEGQNVTLSCEQNLNHDAMYWYRQDPGQGLRLIYYSQIVNDFQKGDIAEGYSVSREKKESFPLTVTSAQKNPTAFYLCASSIIPRSNQPQHFGDGTRLSIL.

The rearrangement joins TRBV5-1 to TRBJ2-7, with 8 bases lining up with TRBD1. Trimming cost V 5 bases and J 12 bases; bases outside gene matches: 22. The CDR3 is 16 amino acids. Germline CDR1 is SGHRS and CDR2 is YFSETQ. In DNA, the CDR3 is TGCGCCAGCAGTTTACATTCTGGACAGGGAAGGTTAAGACTGTACTTC. It codes for CASSLHSGQGRLRLYF.

The gene calls are TRBV2 and TRBJ2-4; D uncertain. V lost 6 bases to trimming and J lost 0 bases, with 9 bases between them. The CDR3 consists of 14 residues. Germline V gene lookup returns CDR1 SNHLY and CDR2 FYNNEI. Written as DNA, the CDR3 is TGTGCCAGCAGCGTAAGGAAAGCCAAAAACATTCAGTACTTC. Its protein is CASSVRKAKNIQYF.

This clonotype was counted at least ten times. This chain links TRBV2 with TRBJ2-3; D call uncertain. V was cut by 5 bases and J by 2 bases, with 14 bases left in between. Germline V gene sequence: CDR1 SNHLY, CDR2 FYNNEI. This CDR3 comprises 15 residues. The CDR3 bases are TGTGCCAGCAGTTTGGACCAGTCCCCCACAGATACGCAGTATTTT. This gives the protein CASSLDQSPTDTQYF.

This clonotype was seen a few times. The rearrangement joins TRBV7-3 to TRBJ2-2; no clear D. CDR1 and CDR2 from the germline V gene are SGHTA and FQGTGA. Between the trimmed V and J ends, which lost 5 bases and 0 bases, there was a span of 7 bases. The CDR3 has 14 amino acids. The CDR3 bases are TGTGCCAGCAGCCCTTCAGCGAACACCGGGGAGCTGTTTTTT. This encodes CASSPSANTGELFF.

This clonotype was counted at least ten times. The genes are TRBV30 and TRBJ1-2; tentatively, D is TRBD1 (6 bases). Germline CDR1 reads GTSNPN; CDR2 reads SVGIG (reference sequence). V was clipped by 8 bases and J by 8 bases, with 18 bases between them. The CDR3 has 12 amino acids. The CDR3 bases are TGTGCCGCCAATACAGGGATACGGGGCTACACCTTC. As protein: CAANTGIRGYTF.

The V and J genes are TRBV9 and TRBJ2-3; D ambiguous. The CDR3 consists of 14 residues. Germline CDR1 and CDR2: SGDLS and YYNGEE. V lost 0 bases to trimming and J lost 7 bases, with 12 bases between them. The CDR3 DNA is TGTGCCAGCAGCGTAGGGGCATTAGCCAATACGCAGTATTTT. Translating it yields CASSVGALANTQYF.

The chain uses TRBV6-6 and TRBJ1-1, with a possible D match to TRBD1 (6 bases). Germline loops: CDR1 MNHNY, CDR2 SVGAGI (reference sequence). V was clipped by 8 bases and J by 4 bases, with 14 bases between them. The CDR3 covers 13 residues. The CDR3 DNA reads as TGTGCCAGCGGGGGCGGACGGGGCACTGAAGCTTTCTTT. This gives the protein CASGGGRGTEAFF.

This clonotype was observed a handful of times. J is TRBJ2-7 and V is TRBV7-2; 15 nucleotides align to TRBD2. Germline loops: CDR1 SGHTA, CDR2 FQGNSA. The ends lost 0 bases at V and 3 bases at J; junction bases unmatched: 3. The length of the CDR3 is 17 residues. CDR3 nucleotides: TGTGCCAGCAGCTTAGCGCCGGGACTAGCGGGAGGCTACGAGCAGTACTTC. Its translation: CASSLAPGLAGGYEQYF.

The chain is built from TRBV6-1 and TRBJ1-2, with a tentative D call TRBD1 (6 bases). Germline values: CDR1 MNHNS, CDR2 SASEGT. With 4 bases removed from V and 4 bases from J, the gap between germline ends came to 13 bases. The CDR3 has 14 residues. Here the CDR3 reads CASSVTGSGYGYTF. The CDR3 DNA follows: TGTGCCAGCAGTGTCACAGGGTCCGGCTATGGCTACACCTTC.

This clonotype showed up many times. The rearrangement uses TRBV7-8 and TRBJ2-1, with D possibly matching TRBD2 (6 bases). V was clipped by 2 bases and J by 1 base, with 9 bases between them. This CDR3 is 15 amino acids long. CDR1 is SGHVS and CDR2 is FQNEAQ in the germline V gene. The CDR3 loop reads CASSLRRGSYNEQFF. The CDR3 nucleotides are TGTGCCAGCAGCTTACGTCGGGGGTCCTACAATGAGCAGTTCTTC.

This chain connects TRBV20-1 to TRBJ2-7, with 8 positions matching TRBD2. J was trimmed by 2 bases and V by 6 bases; bases with no gene match: 9. The CDR3 is 14 amino acids. CDR1 and CDR2 from the germline V gene are DFQATT and SNEGSKA (reference sequence). CDR3 bases: TGCAGTGCACGGCGGGCGGGAGGCCCCTACGAGCAGTACTTC. The encoded protein is CSARRAGGPYEQYF.

This clonotype was counted many times. V and J are TRBV11-2 and TRBJ2-1, with 9 bases fitting TRBD1. V lost 1 base and J lost 7; bases outside the gene matches: 2. This CDR3 has 14 residues. Looked up from germline, CDR1 is SGHAT and CDR2 is FQNNGV. The CDR3 bases are TGTGCCAGCAGCTTAGGGACAGGGGTTAATGAGCAGTTCTTC. Its translation: CASSLGTGVNEQFF. Full variable domain (rest looked up from reference TRBV11-2 and TRBJ2-1): EAGVAQSPRYKIIEKRQSVAFWCNPISGHATLYWYQQILGQGPKLLIQFQNNGVVDDSQLPKDRFSAERLKGVDSTLKIQPAKLEDSAVYLCASSLGTGVNEQFFGPGTRLTVL.

This clonotype was detected a few times. Written as DNA, the CDR3 is TGTGCCAGCGCGCGCTCGGGACTAGCGGGAGTATCTGAGCAGTTCTTC. It translates to CASARSGLAGVSEQFF. The chain has TRBV2 and TRBJ2-1; 14 bases map to TRBD2. The length of the CDR3 is 16 residues. CDR1 SNHLY and CDR2 FYNNEI come from the germline V gene. J was trimmed by 9 bases and V by 8 bases; bases with no gene match: 12.

This chain uses TRBV29-1 with TRBJ1-1; D remains ambiguous. Trimming shortened V by 5 bases and J by 3 bases, and 4 bases separated the two germline ends. The V gene's germline CDR1 is SQVTM and CDR2 ANQGSEA. The length of the CDR3 is 10 residues. DNA of the CDR3: TGCAGCGTTACCTACACTGAAGCTTTCTTT. Its protein product is CSVTYTEAFF. Full variable domain (remainder filled in from reference TRBV29-1 and TRBJ1-1): SAVISQKPSRDICQRGTSLTIQCQVDSQVTMMFWYRQQPGQSLTLIATANQGSEATYESGFVIDKFPISRPNLTFSTLTVSNMSPEDSSIYLCSVTYTEAFFGQGTRLTVV.

This clonotype came up many times. The chain joins TRBV20-1 to TRBJ1-5; 7 bases agree with TRBD1. This CDR3 is built from 12 residues. J gave up 7 bases and V 7 bases, and 7 bases lay outside the gene matches. Germline CDR1 DFQATT, CDR2 SNEGSKA (reference sequence). CDR3 coding DNA: TGCAGTGTTCGAGGGGGCGGGCAGCCCCAGCATTTT. Translated, it gives CSVRGGGQPQHF.

On this clonotype itself: Relative to the germline gene, one junction end is altered; a read error may explain this. The CDR3 protein is CASSPGTSLQGTQYF. CDR3 DNA: TGTGCCAGTAGTCCGGGGACTTCTCTGCAAGGGACCCAGTACTTC. V is TRBV19 and J is TRBJ2-5; possibly TRBD2 for D (6 bases). This CDR3 region has 15 residues. The V gene's germline CDR1 is LNHDA and CDR2 SQIVND (reference sequence).

The chain is built from TRBV6-6 and TRBJ2-2, with D perhaps matching TRBD1 or TRBD2 (5 bases each). This CDR3 contains 15 residues. Trimming pared 6 bases from V and 4 bases from J, leaving 15 bases between. Germline V gives CDR1 MNHNY, CDR2 SVGAGI (reference sequence). The CDR3 is CASSSTTGRTGELFF. In nucleotides, the CDR3 is TGTGCCAGCAGCTCTACCACGGGACGCACCGGGGAGCTGTTTTTT.

The V and J genes are TRBV28 and TRBJ2-7; 11 nucleotides agree with TRBD2. Per the germline V gene, CDR1 is MDHEN and CDR2 is SYDVKM. This CDR3 has 14 residues. J was trimmed by 3 bases and V by 6 bases; bases with no gene match: 4. The CDR3 here is CASRRLAGIYEQYF. CDR3 nucleotides: TGTGCCAGCAGGCGACTAGCGGGGATCTACGAGCAGTACTTC.

There are many counts of this clonotype. The gene calls are TRBV28 and TRBJ2-7; TRBD2 aligns across 7 bases. V shed 7 bases and J 9 bases; nucleotides not matched to a gene: 18. Germline values: CDR1 MDHEN, CDR2 SYDVKM. CDR3 length equals 15 residues. CDR3 in DNA: TGTGCCAGCATCCCGGCGTCGGGAGGCCTACGAGCGCAGTACTTC. This codes for CASIPASGGLRAQYF. Looking up the rest from reference TRBV28 and TRBJ2-7 gives the full variable domain: DVKVTQSSRYLVKRTGEKVFLECVQDMDHENMFWYRQDPGLGLRLIYFSYDVKMKEKGDIPEGYSVSREKKERFSLILESASTNQTSMYLCASIPASGGLRAQYFGPGTRLTVT.

There are a few counts of this clonotype. This chain joins TRBV6-2 or TRBV6-3 and TRBJ2-2; TRBD2 matches at 10 bases. V shed 6 bases and J 6 bases; nucleotides not matched to a gene: 7. Germline V gives CDR1 MNHEY, CDR2 SVGEGT. CDR3 length equals 15 residues. The CDR3 loop is CASRPSGSVAGELFF. Here the CDR3 DNA reads TGTGCCAGCAGGCCTAGCGGGAGTGTAGCCGGGGAGCTGTTTTTT.

By share of the sample, this clonotype is medium-sized (0.01 to 0.1%). In DNA form, the CDR3 reads TGCAGTGCTAGCGAAAACTACCAAGATAACTACGAGCAGTACTTC. Translated: CSASENYQDNYEQYF. J is TRBJ2-7 and V is TRBV20-1, with unresolved D. V lost 3 bases and J 3 bases, leaving 18 bases between the germline ends. CDR3 length: 15 residues. Germline V gene sequence: CDR1 DFQATT, CDR2 SNEGSKA (reference sequence).

The V and J genes are TRBV7-6 and TRBJ2-3; 10 bases align to TRBD2. This CDR3 is built from 17 residues. J lost 2 bases, V lost 7 bases, and 12 bases had no gene match. Germline V gene data show CDR1 as SGHVS and CDR2 as FNYEAQ. The CDR3 here is CASTSGSLGQTTDTQYF. CDR3 nucleotide sequence: TGTGCCAGCACTAGCGGGAGTTTGGGCCAGACCACAGATACGCAGTATTTT.

This clonotype was observed many times. The CDR3 sequence: CASRPTGENTEAFF. The DNA for the CDR3 is TGTGCCAGCAGACCGACCGGGGAAAACACTGAAGCTTTCTTT. The chain carries TRBV12-3 or TRBV12-4 and TRBJ1-1; D is uncertain. CDR3 length: 14 amino acids. V was clipped by 6 bases and J by 2 bases, with 13 bases between them.

The chain carries TRBV30 and TRBJ2-2; no firm D call. Looked up from germline, CDR1 is GTSNPN and CDR2 is SVGIG (reference sequence). The CDR3 is 12 residues long. V shed 1 base and J shed 9 bases, with 9 bases lying between them. This CDR3 is CAWSARIRELFF. Here the CDR3 DNA reads TGTGCCTGGAGTGCCCGGATCCGGGAGCTGTTTTTT. The full variable domain, with the rest looked up from reference TRBV30 and TRBJ2-2, is SQTIHQWPATLVQPVGSPLSLECTVEGTSNPNLYWYRQAAGRGLQLLFYSVGIGQISSEVPQNLSASRPQDRQFILSSKKLLLSDSGFYLCAWSARIRELFFGEGSRLTVL.

V gene TRBV25-1 combines with J gene TRBJ2-7; D might be TRBD2 (5 bases). Trimming took 4 bases from V and 3 from J, leaving 16 bases between them. The germline gives CDR1 MGHDK, CDR2 SYGVNS. The CDR3 loop spans 15 amino acids. CDR3 sequence (DNA): TGTGCCAGCAGTGTCTCCAGGATGAGGGTCTACGAGCAGTACTTC. This translates into CASSVSRMRVYEQYF.

The gene calls are TRBV19 and TRBJ2-1; the D gene could be TRBD1 or TRBD2 (5 bases each). This CDR3 has 15 amino acids. Between the trimmed V and J ends, which lost 3 bases and 6 bases, there was a span of 15 bases. The germline V gene encodes CDR1 LNHDA and CDR2 SQIVND (reference sequence). Here the CDR3 DNA reads TGTGCCAGTAGTATTGAGGGACCAAGGACCAATGAGCAGTTCTTC. It codes for CASSIEGPRTNEQFF.

The chain couples TRBV28 to TRBJ2-1, with 11 bases aligning to TRBD2. This CDR3 contains 15 residues. Losses at the gene ends were 5 bases for V and 4 bases for J; bases not matched to a gene: 4. Germline V gene data show CDR1 as MDHEN and CDR2 as SYDVKM. The CDR3 protein is CASSGGTSGYNEQFF. The CDR3 nucleotides read TGTGCCAGCAGTGGCGGGACTAGCGGTTACAATGAGCAGTTCTTC. Based on the CDR3 plus reference TRBV28 and TRBJ2-1, the full variable domain is DVKVTQSSRYLVKRTGEKVFLECVQDMDHENMFWYRQDPGLGLRLIYFSYDVKMKEKGDIPEGYSVSREKKERFSLILESASTNQTSMYLCASSGGTSGYNEQFFGPGTRLTVL.

There are many counts of this clonotype. V usage is TRBV3-1 and J usage is TRBJ2-1; 8 bases map to TRBD2. With V trimmed by 7 bases and J by 3 bases, 14 bases remained unmatched. This CDR3 has 17 amino acids. The germline CDR1 and CDR2 sequences are LGHDT and YNNKEL (reference sequence). CDR3 nucleotide sequence: TGTGCCAGCACTCCGGATTTAAGCGGGAGTATCTACAATGAGCAGTTCTTC. Translated, it gives CASTPDLSGSIYNEQFF.

The chain has TRBV28 and TRBJ2-1; D perhaps matches TRBD1 (5 bases). This CDR3 contains 14 residues. V was clipped by 5 bases and J by 8 bases, with 16 bases between them. In germline, CDR1 is MDHEN, CDR2 SYDVKM. In DNA, the CDR3 is TGTGCCAGCAGTCTAGGGGCCCCGACGCATGAGCAGTTCTTC. As protein: CASSLGAPTHEQFF.